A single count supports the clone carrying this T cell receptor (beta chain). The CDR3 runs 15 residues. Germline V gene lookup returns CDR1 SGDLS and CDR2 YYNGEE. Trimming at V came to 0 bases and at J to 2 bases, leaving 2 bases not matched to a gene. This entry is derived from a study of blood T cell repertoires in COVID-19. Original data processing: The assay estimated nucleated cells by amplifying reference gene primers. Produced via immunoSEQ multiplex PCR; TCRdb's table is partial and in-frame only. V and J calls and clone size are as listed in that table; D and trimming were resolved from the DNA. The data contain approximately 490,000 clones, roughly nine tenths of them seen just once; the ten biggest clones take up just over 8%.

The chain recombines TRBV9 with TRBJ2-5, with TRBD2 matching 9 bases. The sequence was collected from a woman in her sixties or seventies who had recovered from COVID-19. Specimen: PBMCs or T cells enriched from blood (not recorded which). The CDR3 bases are TGTGCCAGCAGCGTAGACAGCGGGGGGCAAGAGACCCAGTACTTC. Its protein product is CASSVDSGGQETQYF.